Presented here are 30 T cell receptor beta chains from one specimen sequenced in a study of T cell responses to AZD1222 COVID-19 vaccine. The table came from immunoSEQ multiplex PCR; TCRdb's copy has only in-frame clones and leaves some out. Seen here are about 200,000 clones, 92% observed once, and the top ten hold less than 1.5%. The starting material was peripheral blood, obtained on day 0 of AZD1222 vaccination. Source of these receptors: an adult in good health.

The chain combines TRBV7-2 with TRBJ1-2; D may be TRBD1 (5 bases). CDR1 is SGHTA, CDR2 FQGNSA, per germline. V was clipped by 2 bases and J by 5 bases, with 12 bases between them. The CDR3 has 14 residues. In DNA form, the CDR3 reads TGTGCCAGCAGCTTACTTTACGGGGGATATGGCTACACCTTC. It codes for CASSLLYGGYGYTF.

This rearrangement joins TRBV7-9 to TRBJ1-1; weak D call: TRBD1 (5 bases). This CDR3 region has 15 residues. With 7 bases removed from V and 4 bases from J, the gap between germline ends came to 19 bases. Germline V gives CDR1 SEHNR, CDR2 FQNEAQ (reference sequence). As DNA, the CDR3 is TGTGCCAGCACCCCCGGGGGGTTCGGGGCCACTGAAGCTTTCTTT. It codes for CASTPGGFGATEAFF.

V gene TRBV2 combines with J gene TRBJ2-1, with no clear D. Germline lookup yields CDR1 SNHLY and CDR2 FYNNEI. Trimming removed 7 bases from V and 0 bases from J, with 10 bases in between. CDR3 length: 14 amino acids. CDR3 coding DNA: TGTGCCAGCAAAACGTCCCGCTCCTACAATGAGCAGTTCTTC. Translating it yields CASKTSRSYNEQFF.

The V gene is TRBV5-5, the J gene TRBJ1-5; 8 bases are shared with TRBD1. The V gene's germline CDR1 is SGHKS and CDR2 YYEKEE (reference sequence). The CDR3 runs 17 residues. Unmatched junction bases numbered 13, after V lost 4 bases and J lost 4 bases. The CDR3 bases are TGTGCCAGCAGCAGCCTTCCAGGGGGCCATTCTAATCAGCCCCAGCATTTT. It translates to CASSSLPGGHSNQPQHF.

This rearrangement joins TRBV27 to TRBJ2-6; 9 bases match TRBD1. The CDR3 consists of 17 residues. Germline V lookup: CDR1 MNHEY, CDR2 SMNVEV (reference sequence). With V trimmed by 7 bases and J by 0 bases, 7 bases remained unmatched. The CDR3 protein is CASTPGQGNSGANVLTF. The DNA of the CDR3 is TGTGCCAGCACCCCGGGACAGGGAAACTCTGGGGCCAACGTCCTGACTTTC.

This chain connects TRBV6-2 or TRBV6-3 to TRBJ1-5; no definite D call. The CDR3 consists of 13 residues. With 4 bases removed from V and 7 bases from J, the gap between germline ends came to 11 bases. In germline, CDR1 is MNHEY, CDR2 SVGEGT. CDR3 sequence (DNA): TGTGCCAGCAGTTTCATGTCTGGGCAGCCCCAGCATTTT. Translated, it gives CASSFMSGQPQHF.

DNA for the CDR3: TGTGCCAGCAGCCCTCGGGGGTTATCGGAAAAACTGTTTTTT. As protein: CASSPRGLSEKLFF. The J gene is TRBJ1-4, the V gene TRBV11-1, with a possible D match to TRBD1 (5 bases). With 5 bases removed from V and 8 bases from J, the gap between germline ends came to 15 bases. The CDR3 is 14 amino acids. In germline, CDR1 is SGHAT, CDR2 FQDESV (reference sequence).

V usage is TRBV6-5 and J usage is TRBJ1-1, with 7 positions matching TRBD1. Germline lookup yields CDR1 MNHEY and CDR2 SVGAGI. Trimming removed 5 bases from V and 4 bases from J; junction bases left unmatched: 4. The CDR3 is made up of 13 amino acids. The chain's CDR3 is CASSTQGTTEAFF. CDR3 DNA sequence: TGTGCCAGCAGTACACAGGGGACCACTGAAGCTTTCTTT.

The rearrangement joins TRBV5-1 to TRBJ2-1; tentative D call: TRBD2 (6 bases). Trimming removed 6 bases at V and 0 bases at J, with 19 bases between. Germline CDR1 and CDR2: SGHRS and YFSETQ. The CDR3 loop spans 17 amino acids. The CDR3 protein is CASTRDSAGSSYNEQFF. The CDR3 DNA reads TGCGCCAGCACCCGGGACTCCGCCGGAAGCTCCTACAATGAGCAGTTCTTC.

V usage is TRBV7-9 and J usage is TRBJ2-3; D is uncertain. The V end was cut by 8 bases, the J end by 0 bases, with 6 bases between. The CDR3 totals 12 residues. Germline-derived CDR1 and CDR2 are SEHNR and FQNEAQ (reference sequence). CDR3 sequence (DNA): TGTGCCAGCGTATGGAGCACAGATACGCAGTATTTT. It is translated as CASVWSTDTQYF.

This chain uses TRBV28 with TRBJ1-6; D ambiguous. The CDR3 spans 17 residues. Germline V gene data show CDR1 as MDHEN and CDR2 as SYDVKM. V lost 1 base to trimming and J lost 0 bases, with 10 bases between them. This CDR3 is CASSLFGQSSYNSPLHF. In DNA form, the CDR3 reads TGTGCCAGCAGTTTATTTGGGCAGAGCTCCTATAATTCACCCCTCCACTTT.

The chain links TRBV4-2 to TRBJ2-3, with D tentatively TRBD1 or TRBD2 (5 bases each). CDR3 length: 18 amino acids. The germline gives CDR1 LGHNA, CDR2 YNFKEQ. The V end lost 4 bases, the J end lost 1 base, and 21 bases lay between the germline ends. CDR3 sequence: CASSRGRGLVSRTDTQYF. In nucleotides, the CDR3 is TGTGCCAGCAGCCGGGGGAGAGGCCTCGTTTCTCGCACAGATACGCAGTATTTT.

The chain couples TRBV11-2 to TRBJ1-1, with D possibly being TRBD1 (5 bases). The V end lost 0 bases, the J end lost 4 bases, and 9 bases lay between the germline ends. This CDR3 region has 14 residues. Germline V gene sequence: CDR1 SGHAT, CDR2 FQNNGV. The chain's CDR3 is CASSLDGAGTEAFF. DNA for the CDR3: TGTGCCAGCAGCTTAGACGGGGCAGGCACTGAAGCTTTCTTT.

The chain joins TRBV9 to TRBJ2-5; 9 nucleotides match TRBD1. The CDR3 runs to 14 residues. Germline V gives CDR1 SGDLS, CDR2 YYNGEE. V dropped 2 bases and J dropped 4; count of bases not matched to a gene: 3. The DNA for the CDR3 is TGTGCCAGCAGCGTCAAGACAGGGGGAGAGACCCAGTACTTC. It encodes CASSVKTGGETQYF.

The genes are TRBV6-5 and TRBJ1-1; D call uncertain. Per the germline V gene, CDR1 is MNHEY and CDR2 is SVGAGI. This CDR3 has 11 amino acids. V lost 7 bases, J lost 1 base, and 4 bases lay in between. This chain's CDR3 is CASTKNTEAFF. The CDR3 region has the DNA TGTGCCAGCACCAAGAACACTGAAGCTTTCTTT.

This clone was picked up one time. V and J are TRBV6-5 and TRBJ1-4; 9 bases align to TRBD1. The CDR3 sequence is 14 residues long. Looked up from germline, CDR1 is MNHEY and CDR2 is SVGAGI. V shed 10 bases, J shed 8 bases, and the junction held 11 bases outside the gene matches. The DNA for the CDR3 is TGTGCCACCAAACAGGGGGCGGTAGGGGAAAAACTGTTTTTT. Amino acids: CATKQGAVGEKLFF.

This sequence joins TRBV3-1 (or the pseudogene TRBV3-2) and TRBJ2-5; the D is unclear. V was trimmed by 2 bases and J by 5 bases, leaving 6 bases between them. The germline V gene has CDR1 LGHDT and CDR2 YNNKEL (reference sequence). The length of the CDR3 is 12 residues. The CDR3 spells CASSQFGETQYF. The CDR3 DNA sequence: TGTGCCAGCAGCCAATTCGGGGAGACCCAGTACTTC.

This rearrangement joins TRBV5-4 to TRBJ1-2, with D possibly TRBD1 on 5 matching bases. Between the trimmed V and J ends, which lost 1 base and 6 bases, there was a span of 10 bases. Germline V gives CDR1 SGHNT, CDR2 YYREEE (reference sequence). This CDR3 region has 13 residues. CDR3: CASSLQGVDGYTF. As DNA, the CDR3 is TGTGCCAGCAGCTTGCAGGGCGTGGATGGCTACACCTTC.

The J gene is TRBJ2-2, the V gene TRBV11-2, with D possibly being TRBD1 or TRBD2 (5 bases each). Germline-derived CDR1 and CDR2 are SGHAT and FQNNGV. CDR3 length equals 16 residues. V lost 5 bases and J lost 6, with 19 bases in between. This CDR3 reads CASSPAGTLVAGELFF. The CDR3 bases are TGTGCCAGCAGCCCAGCCGGGACCCTAGTAGCCGGGGAGCTGTTTTTT. The variable domain in full, with the rest retrieved from reference TRBV11-2 and TRBJ2-2, is EAGVAQSPRYKIIEKRQSVAFWCNPISGHATLYWYQQILGQGPKLLIQFQNNGVVDDSQLPKDRFSAERLKGVDSTLKIQPAKLEDSAVYLCASSPAGTLVAGELFFGEGSRLTVL.

The V call is TRBV5-1, the J call TRBJ1-4; D is uncertain. The germline gives CDR1 SGHRS, CDR2 YFSETQ. The V end was cut by 5 bases, the J end by 0 bases, with 8 bases between. The CDR3 is made up of 14 amino acids. CDR3 in DNA: TGCGCCAGCAGAGAGGACTCAACTAATGAAAAACTGTTTTTT. This sequence encodes CASREDSTNEKLFF.

The V gene is TRBV3-1 (or the pseudogene TRBV3-2), the J gene TRBJ2-7; possible D gene TRBD1, 6 bases. Trimming left V 5 bases short and J 7 bases short, with 18 bases between. CDR1 is LGHDT, CDR2 YNNKEL, per germline (reference sequence). This CDR3 contains 14 residues. The CDR3: CASSLRQVSSEQYF. The CDR3 DNA follows: TGTGCCAGCAGCTTACGACAGGTATCTTCTGAGCAGTACTTC.

The V gene is TRBV12-3 or TRBV12-4, the J gene TRBJ2-5; D tentatively reads TRBD1 or TRBD2 (6 bases each). V dropped 4 bases and J dropped 4 bases, with 10 bases sitting between them. This CDR3 region has 13 residues. The CDR3 DNA is TGTGCCAGCAGTTCACAGGGAGGAGAGACCCAGTACTTC. It encodes CASSSQGGETQYF.

The chain couples TRBV21-1 to TRBJ1-2; the table calls TRBD1, which could not be checked here. TRBV21-1 is an annotated pseudogene. The CDR3 is made up of 13 amino acids. CDR3: CTPGDRGDYGYTF. The CDR3 nucleotides are TGTACACCGGGGGACAGGGGTGACTATGGCTACACCTTC.

The J gene is TRBJ2-7, the V gene TRBV3-1 (or the pseudogene TRBV3-2); D remains unclear. V was trimmed by 1 base and J by 2 bases, leaving 9 bases between them. CDR3 size: 14 residues. Germline V CDR1 and CDR2: LGHDT, YNNKEL (reference sequence). The CDR3 loop is CASSQVQHTYEQYF. The CDR3 bases are TGTGCCAGCAGCCAAGTACAGCACACCTACGAGCAGTACTTC.

The chain employs TRBV5-5 and TRBJ1-1; D gene unclear. Germline lookup yields CDR1 SGHKS and CDR2 YYEKEE (reference sequence). Trimming took 4 bases from V and 4 from J, leaving 23 bases between them. This CDR3 region has 17 residues. The chain's CDR3 is CASSPTDVGLRITEAFF. The DNA for the CDR3 is TGTGCCAGCAGCCCGACGGACGTTGGGCTAAGAATCACTGAAGCTTTCTTT.

The genes are TRBV12-3 or TRBV12-4 and TRBJ1-2; perhaps TRBD1 as D (6 bases). This CDR3 has 12 residues. The V end lost 3 bases, the J end lost 7 bases, and 9 bases lay between the germline ends. The chain's CDR3 is CASSFTRGGYTF. CDR3 nucleotide sequence: TGTGCCAGCAGTTTTACCAGGGGTGGCTACACCTTC.

The chain combines TRBV28 with TRBJ1-1; TRBD1 aligns across 10 bases. After removal of 2 bases from V and 5 bases from J, the junction contained 11 bases not matched to a gene. This CDR3 comprises 17 residues. Germline assignment: CDR1 MDHEN and CDR2 SYDVKM. Here the CDR3 reads CASSLRLGQGGSTEAFF. The CDR3 DNA reads TGTGCCAGCAGTTTAAGATTAGGACAGGGGGGGAGTACTGAAGCTTTCTTT.

The chain recombines TRBV6-1 with TRBJ1-5, with 12 nucleotides matching TRBD1. The germline V gene has CDR1 MNHNS and CDR2 SASEGT. CDR3 length: 17 amino acids. J gave up 4 bases and V 4 bases, and 8 bases lay outside the gene matches. The CDR3 spells CASSGRDRGRENQPQHF. CDR3 sequence (DNA): TGTGCCAGCAGTGGCCGGGACAGGGGGCGTGAAAATCAGCCCCAGCATTTT.

This clone was recorded a few times. This chain uses TRBV20-1 with TRBJ1-2; D ambiguous. Germline V lookup: CDR1 DFQATT, CDR2 SNEGSKA (reference sequence). Deletions cut 6 bases from V and 2 bases from J, with 7 bases between. The CDR3 is 11 residues long. In DNA form, the CDR3 reads TGCAGTGCACGTAGAAACTATGGCTACACCTTC. Protein sequence: CSARRNYGYTF.

In its sample, this clone was seen once. This chain connects TRBV3-1 (or the pseudogene TRBV3-2) to TRBJ1-4; D unresolved. Trimming stripped 3 bases from V and 7 bases from J, with 12 bases between. The germline V gene has CDR1 LGHDT and CDR2 YNNKEL (reference sequence). The CDR3 has 14 amino acids. CDR3 DNA: TGTGCCAGCAGCCATGTCGCGTCGCCTGAAAAACTGTTTTTT. Its translation: CASSHVASPEKLFF.